These 23 T cell receptor beta chains came from one sample sequenced in a study of T cell changes during pregnancy in multiple sclerosis. Data came from immunoSEQ multiplex PCR; TCRdb stores just in-frame clones and leaves some out. The sample lists roughly 100,000 clones, around nine tenths occurring once. Material: peripheral blood, obtained after pregnancy. These receptors originate from a female donor with multiple sclerosis, enrolled in a pregnancy study.

This clone came up a few times. This rearrangement joins TRBV4-2 to TRBJ1-2; D is possibly TRBD1 (5 bases). Trimming took off 0 bases at V and 8 bases at J, with 19 bases between the two ends. The CDR3 covers 16 residues. Germline assignment: CDR1 LGHNA and CDR2 YNFKEQ. CDR3 region: CASSQEGGGISMGYTF. The CDR3 nucleotides are TGTGCCAGCAGCCAAGAGGGGGGAGGCATTTCTATGGGCTACACCTTC.

The rearrangement joins TRBV2 to TRBJ2-7; D is perhaps TRBD1 (6 bases). V lost 5 bases and J lost 6, with 11 bases in between. This CDR3 contains 12 residues. Germline values: CDR1 SNHLY, CDR2 FYNNEI. The CDR3 DNA reads TGTGCCAGCAGTCCGATCAGGGGCGAGCAGTACTTC. Its translation: CASSPIRGEQYF.

This clone was seen a single time. V usage is TRBV18 and J usage is TRBJ1-1, with TRBD1 identical over 10 bases. This CDR3 is 16 amino acids long. The V gene end was trimmed by 2 bases and the J gene end by 5 bases; junction bases not matched to a gene: 8. The germline gives CDR1 KGHSH, CDR2 LQKENI. This CDR3 is CASSPYRQGADTEAFF. CDR3 DNA: TGTGCCAGCTCACCATACCGACAGGGGGCAGATACTGAAGCTTTCTTT.

This clone was picked up one time. This chain links TRBV25-1 with TRBJ1-5; 8 bases are a match to TRBD1. The germline CDR1 and CDR2 sequences are MGHDK and SYGVNS. V trimming: 8 bases; J trimming: 9 bases; junction bases outside the gene matches: 21. The CDR3 has 17 residues. The CDR3 DNA follows: TGTGCCAGCCCAAAAACTCGACAGGGGAGAGTGTGTTTGCCCCAGCATTTT. Residues: CASPKTRQGRVCLPQHF.

The V gene is TRBV11-2, the J gene TRBJ2-2; 10 nucleotides align to TRBD2. This CDR3 has 18 residues. The V segment lost 4 bases and the J segment 5 bases; nucleotides outside the gene matches: 13. Germline CDR1 reads SGHAT; CDR2 reads FQNNGV. The CDR3 DNA is TGTGCCAGCAGCTCGACTTTCCCTAGCGGGAGTTGGACCGGGGAGCTGTTTTTT. It yields the protein CASSSTFPSGSWTGELFF.

This clone is a singleton in its sample. The V gene is TRBV9, the J gene TRBJ1-4; D not resolved. V lost 3 bases to trimming and J lost 4 bases, with 13 bases between them. This CDR3 is built from 15 residues. The V gene's germline CDR1 is SGDLS and CDR2 YYNGEE. The CDR3 spells CASSARGANNEKLFF. CDR3 nucleotides: TGTGCCAGCAGCGCCCGAGGAGCCAATAATGAAAAACTGTTTTTT.

This sequence joins TRBV7-9 and TRBJ2-7; 12 positions agree with TRBD2. The V gene end was trimmed by 5 bases and the J gene end by 7 bases; junction bases not matched to a gene: 6. Germline CDR1 and CDR2: SEHNR and FQNEAQ (reference sequence). This CDR3 has 14 amino acids. CDR3 region: CASSMLAGGVEQYF. In DNA form, the CDR3 reads TGTGCCAGCAGCATGCTAGCGGGAGGGGTTGAGCAGTACTTC.

The rearrangement uses TRBV7-6 and TRBJ1-5; no clear D gene. Trimming stripped 0 bases from V and 2 bases from J, with 11 bases between. The germline V gene has CDR1 SGHVS and CDR2 FNYEAQ. This CDR3 is 16 amino acids long. CDR3 amino acids: CASSLAPAQGNQPQHF. CDR3 sequence (DNA): TGTGCCAGCAGCTTAGCGCCGGCGCAGGGCAATCAGCCCCAGCATTTT.

This sequence joins TRBV7-8 and TRBJ1-4, with 11 bases fitting TRBD1. The CDR3 spans 18 residues. V lost 4 bases to trimming and J lost 1 base; unmatched junction nucleotides: 8. The germline CDR1 and CDR2 sequences are SGHVS and FQNEAQ. The CDR3 region is CASSSRTGGAGTNEKLFF. The CDR3 region has the DNA TGTGCCAGCAGCTCCCGGACAGGGGGCGCCGGAACTAATGAAAAACTGTTTTTT.

The chain uses TRBV28 and TRBJ2-3, with 7 bases aligning to TRBD2. The germline CDR1 and CDR2 sequences are MDHEN and SYDVKM. This CDR3 region has 17 residues. The ends lost 4 bases at V and 2 bases at J; junction bases unmatched: 12. CDR3: CASSSPGGSGYTDTQYF. As DNA, the CDR3 is TGTGCCAGCAGTTCCCCGGGTGGTAGCGGGTACACAGATACGCAGTATTTT.

J is TRBJ2-1 and V is TRBV5-1; 9 nucleotides align to TRBD2. The CDR3 sequence is 18 residues long. V dropped 0 bases and J dropped 8; count of bases not matched to a gene: 15. Germline V gives CDR1 SGHRS, CDR2 YFSETQ. The CDR3 loop is CASSLDIMAGTSWDEQFF. CDR3 nucleotides: TGCGCCAGCAGCTTGGATATTATGGCGGGGACTAGCTGGGATGAGCAGTTCTTC.

The chain recombines TRBV5-1 with TRBJ2-5, with 8 positions matching TRBD1. The trim removed 0 bases at V and 7 bases at J, leaving 8 bases unmatched. CDR1 and CDR2 (germline): SGHRS, YFSETQ. The CDR3 loop spans 15 amino acids. The CDR3: CASSLAQGAAATQYF. For the CDR3, the DNA is TGCGCCAGCAGCTTGGCCCAGGGGGCGGCAGCGACCCAGTACTTC.

V usage is TRBV6-1 and J usage is TRBJ2-1; 8 nucleotides agree with TRBD2. The CDR3 consists of 15 residues. V shed 6 bases, J shed 4 bases, and the junction held 8 bases outside the gene matches. Germline loops: CDR1 MNHNS, CDR2 SASEGT. The DNA of the CDR3 is TGTGCCAGCAGGCCCAGGGCGGGGGGTTACAATGAGCAGTTCTTC. Amino acid sequence: CASRPRAGGYNEQFF.

The V call is TRBV30, the J call TRBJ2-1; TRBD1 agrees at 8 bases. V dropped 0 bases and J dropped 10; count of bases not matched to a gene: 11. Germline V gene sequence: CDR1 GTSNPN, CDR2 SVGIG (reference sequence). There are 15 residues in the CDR3. CDR3 sequence reads: CAWSVSFQGALEQFF. The CDR3 nucleotides are TGTGCCTGGAGTGTCTCCTTCCAGGGGGCACTGGAGCAGTTCTTC.

The chain links TRBV4-2 to TRBJ2-5; TRBD1 might be the D (5 bases). V shed 6 bases and J shed 0 bases, with 14 bases lying between them. Germline values: CDR1 LGHNA, CDR2 YNFKEQ. This CDR3 region has 15 residues. The CDR3 DNA sequence: TGTGCCAGCAGTTTCGGCGGACAATACCAAGAGACCCAGTACTTC. Protein sequence: CASSFGGQYQETQYF.

CDR3 bases: TGTGCCAGCAGCCCCCCGACTTACGAGCAGTACTTC. It yields the protein CASSPPTYEQYF. V gene TRBV11-2 combines with J gene TRBJ2-7, with D hard to call. Germline values: CDR1 SGHAT, CDR2 FQNNGV. The CDR3 is 12 residues long. The V end lost 5 bases, the J end lost 4 bases, and 9 bases lay between the germline ends.

The chain uses TRBV7-6 and TRBJ2-7; 12 bases are a match to TRBD2. CDR1 and CDR2 from the germline V gene are SGHVS and FNYEAQ. The CDR3 has 16 amino acids. V shed 5 bases and J 4 bases; nucleotides not matched to a gene: 9. CDR3 sequence: CASSPATSGSQYEQYF. CDR3 nucleotide sequence: TGTGCCAGCAGCCCCGCGACTAGCGGGAGTCAGTACGAGCAGTACTTC.

The chain links TRBV29-1 to TRBJ2-3; 15 positions match TRBD2. The CDR3 consists of 14 residues. The J segment lost 8 bases and the V segment lost 7 bases, leaving 7 bases of the junction unmatched. CDR1 SQVTM and CDR2 ANQGSEA come from the germline V gene. CDR3: CSAGLAGGQGTQYF. The CDR3 DNA reads as TGCAGCGCCGGACTAGCGGGGGGGCAGGGTACGCAGTATTTT.

The chain couples TRBV2 to TRBJ2-5; 11 nucleotides align to TRBD1. The germline V gene encodes CDR1 SNHLY and CDR2 FYNNEI. The CDR3 contains 15 residues. The J segment lost 3 bases and the V segment lost 8 bases, leaving 8 bases of the junction unmatched. The CDR3 sequence: CASVLRTGGEETQYF. As DNA, the CDR3 is TGTGCCAGCGTCCTACGGACAGGGGGCGAAGAGACCCAGTACTTC.

V gene TRBV9 combines with J gene TRBJ1-6; 10 bases match TRBD1. V shed 3 bases, J shed 7 bases, and the junction held 4 bases outside the gene matches. This CDR3 has 15 amino acids. Germline V gene data show CDR1 as SGDLS and CDR2 as YYNGEE. The CDR3 spells CASSGGTGENSPLHF. The DNA for the CDR3 is TGTGCCAGCAGCGGGGGGACAGGGGAAAATTCACCCCTCCACTTT.

The chain has TRBV4-2 and TRBJ1-1; TRBD1 is a possible D gene (5 bases). CDR3 length: 13 amino acids. Trimming stripped 0 bases from V and 11 bases from J, with 13 bases between. CDR1 and CDR2 from the germline V gene are LGHNA and YNFKEQ. CDR3 DNA sequence: TGTGCCAGCAGCCAAGAAAGAGCAGGGAACGCTTTCTTT. Encoded protein: CASSQERAGNAFF.

The rearrangement uses TRBV7-2 and TRBJ2-3; the D is unclear. The CDR3 sequence is 12 residues long. Germline lookup yields CDR1 SGHTA and CDR2 FQGNSA. V was cut by 1 base and J by 5 bases, with 4 bases left in between. The CDR3 DNA reads TGTGCCAGCAGCTTAGTTAGAGATACGCAGTATTTT. Amino acid sequence: CASSLVRDTQYF.

This rearrangement joins TRBV27 to TRBJ1-4; TRBD1 aligns across 9 bases. The J segment lost 2 bases and the V segment lost 0 bases, leaving 7 bases of the junction unmatched. This CDR3 has 18 amino acids. The V gene's germline CDR1 is MNHEY and CDR2 SMNVEV (reference sequence). The CDR3 spells CASSLSGTGRGTNEKLFF. The CDR3, as DNA: TGTGCCAGCAGTTTATCTGGGACAGGGAGAGGGACTAATGAAAAACTGTTTTTT.